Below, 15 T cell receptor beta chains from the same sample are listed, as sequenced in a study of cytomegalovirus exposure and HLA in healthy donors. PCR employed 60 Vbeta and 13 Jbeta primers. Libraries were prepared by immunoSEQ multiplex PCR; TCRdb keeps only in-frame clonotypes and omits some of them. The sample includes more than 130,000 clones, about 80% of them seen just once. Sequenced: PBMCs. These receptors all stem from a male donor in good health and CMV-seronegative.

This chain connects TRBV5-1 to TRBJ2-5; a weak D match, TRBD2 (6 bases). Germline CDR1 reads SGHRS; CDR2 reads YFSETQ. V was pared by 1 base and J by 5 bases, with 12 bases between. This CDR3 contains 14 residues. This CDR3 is CASSLIGGHETQYF. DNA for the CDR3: TGCGCCAGCAGCTTGATCGGAGGGCACGAGACCCAGTACTTC.

The CDR3: CASSPDTLSPLHF. For the CDR3, the DNA is TGTGCCAGCAGCCCGGACACACTTTCACCCCTCCACTTT. This sequence joins TRBV7-3 and TRBJ1-6, with D tentatively TRBD1 (5 bases). The CDR3 loop spans 13 amino acids. Germline CDR1 reads SGHTA; CDR2 reads FQGTGA. V was shortened by 5 bases and J by 9 bases, with 11 bases between the two germline ends.

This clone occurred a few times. Written as DNA, the CDR3 is TGCGCCAGCAGCCAAGGACTCCTGGATACGCAGTATTTT. Amino acid sequence: CASSQGLLDTQYF. This rearrangement joins TRBV4-1 to TRBJ2-3; D remains unclear. Between the trimmed V and J ends, which lost 1 base and 6 bases, there was a span of 8 bases. Per the germline V gene, CDR1 is MGHRA and CDR2 is YSYEKL. The CDR3 runs 13 residues.

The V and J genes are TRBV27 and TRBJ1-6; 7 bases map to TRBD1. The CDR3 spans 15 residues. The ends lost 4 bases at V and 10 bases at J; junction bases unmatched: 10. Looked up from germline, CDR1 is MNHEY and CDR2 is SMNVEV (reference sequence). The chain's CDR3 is CASSSRQGSGSPLHF. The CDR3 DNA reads TGTGCCAGCAGTTCACGACAGGGCTCGGGGTCACCCCTCCACTTT.

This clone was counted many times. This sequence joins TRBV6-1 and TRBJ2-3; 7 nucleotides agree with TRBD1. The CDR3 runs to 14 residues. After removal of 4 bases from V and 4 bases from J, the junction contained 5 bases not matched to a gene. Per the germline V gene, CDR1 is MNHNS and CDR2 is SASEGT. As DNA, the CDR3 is TGTGCCAGCAGTGTAGACAGGGCTTCAGATACGCAGTATTTT. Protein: CASSVDRASDTQYF.

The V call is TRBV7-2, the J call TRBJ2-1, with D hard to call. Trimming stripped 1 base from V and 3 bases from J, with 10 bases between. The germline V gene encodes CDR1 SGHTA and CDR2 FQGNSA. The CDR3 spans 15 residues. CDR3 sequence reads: CASSLVTGFYNEQFF. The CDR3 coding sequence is TGTGCCAGCAGCTTAGTAACCGGTTTCTACAATGAGCAGTTCTTC. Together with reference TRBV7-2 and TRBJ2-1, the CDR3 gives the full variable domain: GAGVSQSPSNKVTEKGKDVELRCDPISGHTALYWYRQSLGQGLEFLIYFQGNSAPDKSGLPSDRFSAERTGGSVSTLTIQRTQQEDSAVYLCASSLVTGFYNEQFFGPGTRLTVL.

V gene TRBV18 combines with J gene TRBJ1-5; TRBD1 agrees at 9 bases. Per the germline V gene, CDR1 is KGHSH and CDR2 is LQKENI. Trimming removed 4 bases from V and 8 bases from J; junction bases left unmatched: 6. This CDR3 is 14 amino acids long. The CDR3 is CASSQTGGMEPQHF. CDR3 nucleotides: TGTGCCAGCTCACAAACAGGGGGCATGGAGCCCCAGCATTTT.

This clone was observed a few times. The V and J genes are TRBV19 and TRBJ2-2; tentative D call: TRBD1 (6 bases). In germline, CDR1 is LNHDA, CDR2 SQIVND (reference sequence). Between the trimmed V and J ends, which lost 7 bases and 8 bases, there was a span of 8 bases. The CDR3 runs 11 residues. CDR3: CASTRGGELFF. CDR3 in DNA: TGTGCCAGTACGAGGGGGGGGGAGCTGTTTTTT.

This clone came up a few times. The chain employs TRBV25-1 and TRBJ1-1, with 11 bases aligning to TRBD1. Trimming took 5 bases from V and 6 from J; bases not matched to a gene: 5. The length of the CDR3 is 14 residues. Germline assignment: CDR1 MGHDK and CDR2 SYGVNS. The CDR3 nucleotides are TGTGCCAGCAGTCAGGGGACAGGGGGTGCTGAAGCTTTCTTT. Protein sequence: CASSQGTGGAEAFF. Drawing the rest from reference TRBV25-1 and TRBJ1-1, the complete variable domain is EADIYQTPRYLVIGTGKKITLECSQTMGHDKMYWYQQDPGMELHLIHYSYGVNSTEKGDLSSESTVSRIRTEHFPLTLESARPSHTSQYLCASSQGTGGAEAFFGQGTRLTVV.

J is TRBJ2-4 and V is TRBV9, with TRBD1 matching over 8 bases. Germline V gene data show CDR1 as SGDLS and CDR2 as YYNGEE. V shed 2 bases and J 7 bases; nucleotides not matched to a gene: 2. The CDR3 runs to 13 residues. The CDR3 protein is CASSVGTGNIQYF. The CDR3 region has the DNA TGTGCCAGCAGCGTGGGGACAGGTAACATTCAGTACTTC.

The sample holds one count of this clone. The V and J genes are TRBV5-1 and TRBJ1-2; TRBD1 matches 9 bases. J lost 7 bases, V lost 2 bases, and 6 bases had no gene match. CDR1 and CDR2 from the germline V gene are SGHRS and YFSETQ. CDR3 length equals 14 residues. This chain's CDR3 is CASSFVGQGSGYTF. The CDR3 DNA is TGCGCCAGCAGCTTCGTCGGACAGGGGAGTGGCTACACCTTC.

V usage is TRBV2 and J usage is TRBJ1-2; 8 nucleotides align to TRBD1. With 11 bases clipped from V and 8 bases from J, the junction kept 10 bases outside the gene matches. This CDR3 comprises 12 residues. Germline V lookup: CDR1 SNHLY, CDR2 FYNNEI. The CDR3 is CAGSDRVDGYTF. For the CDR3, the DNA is TGTGCCGGCTCGGACAGGGTGGACGGCTACACCTTC.

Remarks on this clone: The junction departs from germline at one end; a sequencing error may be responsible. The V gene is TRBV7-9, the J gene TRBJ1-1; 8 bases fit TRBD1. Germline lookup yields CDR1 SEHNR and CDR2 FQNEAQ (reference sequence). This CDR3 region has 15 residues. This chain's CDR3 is CASSLGTGVNTEAFF. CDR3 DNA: TGTGCCAGCAGTTTAGGGACAGGAGTAAACACTGAAGCTTTCTTT.

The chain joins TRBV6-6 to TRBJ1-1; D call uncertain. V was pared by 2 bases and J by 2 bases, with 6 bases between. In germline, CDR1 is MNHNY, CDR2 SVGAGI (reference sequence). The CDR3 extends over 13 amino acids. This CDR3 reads CASSYVLNTEAFF. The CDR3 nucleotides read TGTGCCAGCAGTTACGTGCTAAACACTGAAGCTTTCTTT.

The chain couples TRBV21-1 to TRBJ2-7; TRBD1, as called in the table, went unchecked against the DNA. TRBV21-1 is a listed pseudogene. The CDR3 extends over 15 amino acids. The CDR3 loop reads CASSFFRDRDHEQYF. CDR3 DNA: TGTGCCAGCAGCTTCTTCCGGGACAGGGACCACGAGCAGTACTTC.